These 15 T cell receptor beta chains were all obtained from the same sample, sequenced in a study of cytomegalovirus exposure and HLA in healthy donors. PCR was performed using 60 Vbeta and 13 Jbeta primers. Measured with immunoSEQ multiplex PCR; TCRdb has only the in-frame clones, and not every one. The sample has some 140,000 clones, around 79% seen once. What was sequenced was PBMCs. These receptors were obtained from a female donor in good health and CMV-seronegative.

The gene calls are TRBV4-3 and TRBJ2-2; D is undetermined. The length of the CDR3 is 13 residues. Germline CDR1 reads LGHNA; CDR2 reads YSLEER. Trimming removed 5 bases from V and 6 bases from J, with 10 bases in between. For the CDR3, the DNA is TGCGCCAGCAGCTTTAGAGAGGCCGGGGAGCTGTTTTTT. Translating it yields CASSFREAGELFF.

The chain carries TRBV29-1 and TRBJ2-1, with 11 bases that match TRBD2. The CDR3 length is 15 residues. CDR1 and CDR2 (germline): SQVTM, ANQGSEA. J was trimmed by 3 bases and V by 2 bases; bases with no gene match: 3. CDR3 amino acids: CSVEKGTSGYNEQFF. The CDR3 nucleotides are TGCAGCGTTGAAAAGGGGACTAGCGGCTACAATGAGCAGTTCTTC.

Here the CDR3 reads CASSIQGGYGYTF. The CDR3 coding sequence is TGTGCCAGTAGCATCCAAGGAGGATATGGCTACACCTTC. The rearrangement uses TRBV19 and TRBJ1-2; no clear D gene. Trimming took 6 bases from V and 5 from J, leaving 13 bases between them. The CDR3 totals 13 residues. Looked up from germline, CDR1 is LNHDA and CDR2 is SQIVND (reference sequence). Combining the CDR3 with reference TRBV19 and TRBJ1-2 gives the whole variable domain DGGITQSPKYLFRKEGQNVTLSCEQNLNHDAMYWYRQDPGQGLRLIYYSQIVNDFQKGDIAEGYSVSREKKESFPLTVTSAQKNPTAFYLCASSIQGGYGYTFGSGTRLTVV.

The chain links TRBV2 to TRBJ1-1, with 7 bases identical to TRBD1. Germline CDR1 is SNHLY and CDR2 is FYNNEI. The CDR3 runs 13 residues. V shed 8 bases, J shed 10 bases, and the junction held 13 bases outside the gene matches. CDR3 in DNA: TGTGCCAGCGGCCGGGACAGTCGACGAAGAGCTTTCTTT. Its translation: CASGRDSRRRAFF.

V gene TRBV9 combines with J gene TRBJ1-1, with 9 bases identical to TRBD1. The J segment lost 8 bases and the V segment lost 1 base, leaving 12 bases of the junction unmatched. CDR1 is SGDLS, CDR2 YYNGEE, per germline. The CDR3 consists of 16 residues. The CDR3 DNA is TGTGCCAGCAGCGTAATAGGAGGTGAGGGGACAGGGGAAGCTTTCTTT. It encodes CASSVIGGEGTGEAFF.

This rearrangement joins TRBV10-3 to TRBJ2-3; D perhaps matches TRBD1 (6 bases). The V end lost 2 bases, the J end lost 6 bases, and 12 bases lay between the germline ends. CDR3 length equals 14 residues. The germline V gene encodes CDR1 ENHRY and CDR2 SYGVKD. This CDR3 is CAISEGLDRDTQYF. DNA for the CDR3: TGTGCCATCAGTGAGGGTCTAGACAGGGATACGCAGTATTTT.

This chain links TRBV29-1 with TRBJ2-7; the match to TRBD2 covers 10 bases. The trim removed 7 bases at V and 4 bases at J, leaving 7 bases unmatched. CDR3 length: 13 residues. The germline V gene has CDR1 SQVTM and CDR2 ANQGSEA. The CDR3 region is CSASGSIGYEQYF. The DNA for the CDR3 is TGCAGCGCTAGCGGGAGCATAGGATACGAGCAGTACTTC.

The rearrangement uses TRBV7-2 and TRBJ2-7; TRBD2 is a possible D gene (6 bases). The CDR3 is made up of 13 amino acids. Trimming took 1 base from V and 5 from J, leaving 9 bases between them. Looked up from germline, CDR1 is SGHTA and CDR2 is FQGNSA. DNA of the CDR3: TGTGCCAGCAGCTTAGTTTGGGAGGACGAGCAGTACTTC. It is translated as CASSLVWEDEQYF. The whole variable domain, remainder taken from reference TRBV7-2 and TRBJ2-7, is GAGVSQSPSNKVTEKGKDVELRCDPISGHTALYWYRQSLGQGLEFLIYFQGNSAPDKSGLPSDRFSAERTGGSVSTLTIQRTQQEDSAVYLCASSLVWEDEQYFGPGTRLTVT.

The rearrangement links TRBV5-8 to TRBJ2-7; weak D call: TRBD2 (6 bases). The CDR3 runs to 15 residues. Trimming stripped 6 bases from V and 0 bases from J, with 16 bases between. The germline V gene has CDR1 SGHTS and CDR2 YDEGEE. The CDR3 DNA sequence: TGTGCCAGCACCCTCAGTGTCGGGGGCTCCTACGAGCAGTACTTC. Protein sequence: CASTLSVGGSYEQYF. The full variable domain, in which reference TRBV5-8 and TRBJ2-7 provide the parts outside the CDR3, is EAGVTQSPTHLIKTRGQQATLRCSPISGHTSVYWYQQALGLGLQFLLWYDEGEERNRGNFPPRFSGRQFPNYSSELNVNALELEDSALYLCASTLSVGGSYEQYFGPGTRLTVT.

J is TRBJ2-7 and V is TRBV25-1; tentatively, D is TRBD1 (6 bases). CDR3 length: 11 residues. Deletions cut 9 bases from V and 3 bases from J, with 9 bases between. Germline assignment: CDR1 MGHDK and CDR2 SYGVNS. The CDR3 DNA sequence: TGTGCCAGTATGGACAGCTACGAGCAGTACTTC. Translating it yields CASMDSYEQYF.

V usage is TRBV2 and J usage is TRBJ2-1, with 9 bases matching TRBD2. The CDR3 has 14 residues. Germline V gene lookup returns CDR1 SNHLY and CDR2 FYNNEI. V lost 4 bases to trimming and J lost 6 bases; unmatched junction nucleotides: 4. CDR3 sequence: CASSARLAVNEQFF. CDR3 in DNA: TGTGCCAGCAGTGCTCGACTAGCGGTCAATGAGCAGTTCTTC.

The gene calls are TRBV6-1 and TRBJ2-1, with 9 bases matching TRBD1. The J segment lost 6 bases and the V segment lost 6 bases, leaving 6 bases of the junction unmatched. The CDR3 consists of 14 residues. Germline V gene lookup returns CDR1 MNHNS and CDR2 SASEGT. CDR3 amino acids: CASSEQDRGNEQFF. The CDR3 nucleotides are TGTGCCAGCAGCGAACAGGACAGGGGCAATGAGCAGTTCTTC.

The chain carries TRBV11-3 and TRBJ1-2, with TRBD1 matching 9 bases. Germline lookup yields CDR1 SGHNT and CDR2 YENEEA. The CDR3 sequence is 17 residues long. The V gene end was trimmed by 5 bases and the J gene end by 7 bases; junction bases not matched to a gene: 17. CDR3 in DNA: TGTGCCAGCAGCGGAACAGGGGGCTGGCCCGGGTTCGCTGGCTACACCTTC. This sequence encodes CASSGTGGWPGFAGYTF.

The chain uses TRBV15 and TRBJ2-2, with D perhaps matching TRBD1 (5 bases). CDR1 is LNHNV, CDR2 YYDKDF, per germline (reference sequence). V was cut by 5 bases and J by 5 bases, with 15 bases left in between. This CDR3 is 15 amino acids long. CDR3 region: CATSARVVGTGELFF. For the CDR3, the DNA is TGTGCCACCAGCGCCAGGGTGGTAGGGACCGGGGAGCTGTTTTTT.

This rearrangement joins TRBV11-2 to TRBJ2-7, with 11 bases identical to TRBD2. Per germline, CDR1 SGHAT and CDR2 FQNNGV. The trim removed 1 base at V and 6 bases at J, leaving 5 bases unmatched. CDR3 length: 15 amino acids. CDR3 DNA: TGTGCCAGCAGCTTAGCTATAGCGGGGGGGCCCGAGCAGTACTTC. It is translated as CASSLAIAGGPEQYF.